Listed below are T cell receptor beta chains from one sample, sequenced in a study of T-cell reconstitution after alpha-beta-depleted transplantation in children. Via MiXCR, TCRdb re-called the PCR reads, giving one row per CDR3 protein. This table holds a few hundred thousand distinct CDR3 sequences, about an eighth found once. Sequenced material: PBMCs, taken from the stem cell graft. The receptors derive from a human donor who donated a stem cell graft to a child with Fanconi anemia. Each CDR3 is given with its conserved first and last residue. A D gene is named only where the DNA matches it firmly. Rows give clone size only sometimes, using once, few, many, or a class for an expanded clone.

d_gene: TRBD1
abundance: .
j_gene: TRBJ1-2
v_gene: TRBV3-1
CDR3aa: CASSQGTGGFVGGYTF
CDR3nt: TGTGCCAGCAGCCAAGGGACAGGGGGATTCGTGGGTGGCTACACCTTC

d_gene: TRBD2
abundance: .
j_gene: TRBJ2-1
v_gene: TRBV5-1
CDR3aa: CASSLRTSGGSSYNEQFF
CDR3nt: TGCGCCAGCAGCTTAAGGACTAGCGGGGGGAGCTCCTACAATGAGCAGTTCTTC

d_gene: TRBD1
abundance: many
j_gene: TRBJ1-1
v_gene: TRBV5-1
CDR3aa: CASSVRTGLDTEAFF
CDR3nt: TGCGCCAGCAGCGTACGGACAGGTTTGGACACTGAAGCTTTCTTT

d_gene: .
abundance: .
j_gene: TRBJ2-1
v_gene: TRBV3-1
CDR3aa: CASSLEPLAKQNEQFF
CDR3nt: TGTGCCAGCAGCTTAGAACCCCTGGCCAAACAGAATGAGCAGTTCTTC

d_gene: TRBD2
abundance: many
j_gene: TRBJ2-3
v_gene: TRBV29-1
CDR3aa: CSVVGTSGGTQYF
CDR3nt: TGCAGCGTTGTCGGGACTAGCGGGGGAACGCAGTATTTT

d_gene: TRBD1
abundance: .
j_gene: TRBJ2-3
v_gene: TRBV28
CDR3aa: CASNTAGQGIDTQYF
CDR3nt: TGTGCCAGCAATACTGCGGGACAGGGGATAGATACGCAGTATTTT

d_gene: TRBD2
abundance: .
j_gene: TRBJ2-3
v_gene: TRBV5-1
CDR3aa: CASSLALAGGPVTDTQYF
CDR3nt: TGCGCCAGCAGCTTGGCCCTAGCGGGGGGGCCTGTCACAGATACGCAGTATTTT

d_gene: TRBD2
abundance: many
j_gene: TRBJ2-2
v_gene: TRBV7-6
CDR3aa: CASSSSGANTGELFF
CDR3nt: TGTGCCAGCAGCAGTAGCGGGGCGAACACCGGGGAGCTGTTTTTT

d_gene: .
abundance: many
j_gene: TRBJ2-3
v_gene: TRBV7-3
CDR3aa: CASSLNIADTQYF
CDR3nt: TGTGCCAGCAGCTTAAATATAGCCGATACGCAGTATTTT

d_gene: TRBD1
abundance: .
j_gene: TRBJ2-6
v_gene: TRBV12-3/TRBV12-4
CDR3aa: CASTDRAFGANVLTF
CDR3nt: TGTGCCAGCACCGACAGGGCGTTTGGGGCCAACGTCCTGACTTTC

d_gene: .
abundance: .
j_gene: TRBJ1-5
v_gene: TRBV4-1
CDR3aa: CASSPSLNSNQPQHF
CDR3nt: TGCGCCAGCAGCCCTAGCTTGAATAGCAATCAGCCCCAGCATTTT

d_gene: TRBD1
abundance: many
j_gene: TRBJ1-3
v_gene: TRBV27
CDR3aa: CASSQDRDRNTIYF
CDR3nt: TGTGCCAGCAGTCAAGACAGGGACCGAAACACCATATATTTT

d_gene: .
abundance: .
j_gene: TRBJ2-3
v_gene: TRBV20-1
CDR3aa: CSAAHGSTDTQYF
CDR3nt: TGCAGTGCTGCACACGGCAGCACAGATACGCAGTATTTT

d_gene: .
abundance: .
j_gene: TRBJ1-5
v_gene: TRBV10-3
CDR3aa: CAISESVGGQPQHF
CDR3nt: TGTGCCATCAGTGAGTCGGTGGGAGGGCAGCCCCAGCATTTT

d_gene: .
abundance: .
j_gene: TRBJ2-7
v_gene: TRBV10-3
CDR3aa: CAIMRDYEQYF
CDR3nt: TGTGCCATCATGAGAGACTACGAGCAGTACTTC

d_gene: .
abundance: once
j_gene: TRBJ2-3
v_gene: TRBV20-1
CDR3aa: CSARDRVGRNTQYF
CDR3nt: TGCAGTGCTAGAGATCGCGTCGGGCGGAATACGCAGTATTTT

d_gene: .
abundance: many
j_gene: TRBJ2-1
v_gene: TRBV18
CDR3aa: CASSPMPKSYNEQFF
CDR3nt: TGTGCCAGCTCACCCATGCCCAAATCCTACAATGAGCAGTTCTTC

d_gene: .
abundance: .
j_gene: TRBJ1-2
v_gene: TRBV7-9
CDR3aa: CASSLFRPPYGYTF
CDR3nt: TGTGCCAGCAGCTTATTTCGGCCGCCCTATGGCTACACCTTC

d_gene: .
abundance: .
j_gene: TRBJ2-1
v_gene: TRBV12-3/TRBV12-4
CDR3aa: CASSFKGNNEQFF
CDR3nt: TGTGCCAGCAGTTTCAAGGGGAACAATGAGCAGTTCTTC

d_gene: .
abundance: many
j_gene: TRBJ1-5
v_gene: TRBV7-2
CDR3aa: CASSLATGVQPQHF
CDR3nt: TGTGCCAGCAGCTTAGCGACAGGCGTGCAGCCCCAGCATTTT

d_gene: TRBD1
abundance: many
j_gene: TRBJ2-3
v_gene: TRBV10-3
CDR3aa: CAIRGVGTGREDTQYF
CDR3nt: TGTGCCATCAGAGGAGTCGGGACAGGCCGGGAAGATACGCAGTATTTT

d_gene: .
abundance: .
j_gene: TRBJ2-4
v_gene: TRBV5-6
CDR3aa: CASSPRGRNIQYF
CDR3nt: TGTGCCAGCTCACCCAGGGGCCGTAACATTCAGTACTTC

d_gene: .
abundance: .
j_gene: TRBJ1-3
v_gene: TRBV28
CDR3aa: CASSNVAYSGNTIYF
CDR3nt: TGTGCCAGCAGTAATGTCGCGTACTCGGGAAACACCATATATTTT

d_gene: TRBD1
abundance: .
j_gene: TRBJ1-5
v_gene: TRBV12-3/TRBV12-4
CDR3aa: CASSGDRGAGNQPQHF
CDR3nt: TGTGCCAGCAGTGGTGACAGGGGAGCGGGCAATCAGCCCCAGCATTTT

d_gene: .
abundance: few
j_gene: TRBJ1-1
v_gene: TRBV7-9
CDR3aa: CASSFRDQNTEAFF
CDR3nt: TGTGCCAGCAGCTTCAGGGACCAGAACACTGAAGCTTTCTTT

d_gene: .
abundance: few
j_gene: TRBJ1-5
v_gene: TRBV19
CDR3aa: CASSMSSITGQPQHF
CDR3nt: TGTGCCAGTAGTATGTCGAGCATAACGGGTCAGCCCCAGCATTTT

d_gene: TRBD2
abundance: many
j_gene: TRBJ2-1
v_gene: TRBV5-1
CDR3aa: CASSLLAGNEQFF
CDR3nt: TGCGCCAGCAGCCTACTAGCGGGGAATGAGCAGTTCTTC

d_gene: .
abundance: .
j_gene: TRBJ2-5
v_gene: TRBV29-1
CDR3aa: CSVVKGGGEETQYF
CDR3nt: TGCAGCGTTGTTAAAGGCGGCGGGGAAGAGACCCAGTACTTC

d_gene: .
abundance: few
j_gene: TRBJ1-1
v_gene: TRBV12-3/TRBV12-4
CDR3aa: CASRSWGWDTEAFF
CDR3nt: TGTGCCAGCAGGTCGTGGGGGTGGGACACTGAAGCTTTCTTT

d_gene: .
abundance: .
j_gene: TRBJ2-1
v_gene: TRBV7-2
CDR3aa: CASSLGLHSYNEQFF
CDR3nt: TGTGCCAGCAGCTTAGGACTCCACTCCTACAATGAGCAGTTCTTC

d_gene: TRBD1
abundance: many
j_gene: TRBJ1-2
v_gene: TRBV4-3
CDR3aa: CASSPGQGVAGYTF
CDR3nt: TGCGCCAGCAGCCCAGGACAGGGGGTGGCTGGCTACACCTTC

d_gene: TRBD2
abundance: few
j_gene: TRBJ2-3
v_gene: TRBV28
CDR3aa: CASSSSSGGALDTQYF
CDR3nt: TGTGCCAGCAGTTCCTCTAGCGGGGGGGCCCTAGATACGCAGTATTTT

d_gene: TRBD2
abundance: .
j_gene: TRBJ2-3
v_gene: TRBV5-1
CDR3aa: CASSLASGGALGTDTQYF
CDR3nt: TGCGCCAGCAGCTTGGCTAGCGGGGGGGCTTTGGGCACAGATACGCAGTATTTT

d_gene: TRBD1
abundance: few
j_gene: TRBJ1-1
v_gene: TRBV11-2
CDR3aa: CASSFTGTGVWSDTEAFF
CDR3nt: TGTGCCAGCAGCTTTACCGGGACAGGGGTTTGGTCGGACACTGAAGCTTTCTTT

d_gene: TRBD2
abundance: .
j_gene: TRBJ2-3
v_gene: TRBV5-1
CDR3aa: CASSNLIAGGTDTQYF
CDR3nt: TGCGCCAGCAGCAATCTTATAGCGGGGGGCACAGATACGCAGTATTTT

d_gene: .
abundance: few
j_gene: TRBJ1-2
v_gene: TRBV6-1
CDR3aa: CASTQRAGPGGYTF
CDR3nt: TGTGCCAGCACCCAAAGGGCAGGGCCGGGGGGCTACACCTTC

d_gene: TRBD1
abundance: few
j_gene: TRBJ1-1
v_gene: TRBV11-1
CDR3aa: CASGEQGISTEAFF
CDR3nt: TGTGCCAGCGGAGAACAGGGGATTTCGACTGAAGCTTTCTTT

d_gene: .
abundance: few
j_gene: TRBJ1-1
v_gene: TRBV12-3/TRBV12-4
CDR3aa: CASTFGGGLNTEAFF
CDR3nt: TGTGCCAGTACTTTTGGCGGGGGACTGAACACTGAAGCTTTCTTT

d_gene: TRBD1
abundance: .
j_gene: TRBJ2-7
v_gene: TRBV29-1
CDR3aa: CTADGQGRNEQYF
CDR3nt: TGCACCGCTGACGGACAGGGGAGGAACGAGCAGTACTTC